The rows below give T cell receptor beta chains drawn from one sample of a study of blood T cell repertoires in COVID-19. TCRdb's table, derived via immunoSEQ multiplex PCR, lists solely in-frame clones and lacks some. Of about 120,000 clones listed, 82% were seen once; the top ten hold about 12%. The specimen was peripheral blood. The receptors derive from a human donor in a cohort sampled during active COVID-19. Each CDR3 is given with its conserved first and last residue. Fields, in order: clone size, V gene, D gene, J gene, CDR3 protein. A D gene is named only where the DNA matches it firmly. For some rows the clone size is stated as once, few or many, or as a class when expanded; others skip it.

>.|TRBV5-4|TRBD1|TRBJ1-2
CASSLGGQGEYGYTF
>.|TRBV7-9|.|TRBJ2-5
CASSLDSTQAETQYF
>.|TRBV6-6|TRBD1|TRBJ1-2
CASSSYPGQGGYGYTF
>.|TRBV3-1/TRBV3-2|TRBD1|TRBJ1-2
CASSQEEGARGYTF
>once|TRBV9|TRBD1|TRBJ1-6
CASSVQGGGSPLHF
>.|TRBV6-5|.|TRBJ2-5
CASSYQGFPFEETQYF
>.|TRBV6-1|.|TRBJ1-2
CASSEPARDYGYTF
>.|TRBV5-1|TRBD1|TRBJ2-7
CASSHRGQGAYEQYF
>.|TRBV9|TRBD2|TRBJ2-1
CASSVERGAYVNEQFF
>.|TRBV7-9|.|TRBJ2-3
CASSPGTDTQYF